This T cell receptor beta chain was obtained from a study of shared clonotypes between healthy human individuals. This table comes from immunoSEQ multiplex PCR, and its TCRdb copy is limited to in-frame clones, with some not included. This table has some 2.3 million clones, 80% to 95% appearing once. Trimming removed 0 bases at V and 7 bases at J, with 13 bases between. CDR3 length: 16 residues. Germline CDR1 and CDR2: LGHNA and YNFKEQ. The sequence was collected from a man between 18 and 29 years old in good health. Some clones in this sample may be carry-over from other donors' samples. Sequencing was done on a sample of naive CD4+ T cells from PBMCs. Subset of the sample: CD45RA+ positively selected. The chain carries TRBV4-2 and TRBJ1-6; D is unresolved. CDR3 region: CASSQDVKSGNSPLHF. The CDR3 nucleotides are TGTGCCAGCAGCCAAGATGTCAAGAGTGGCAATTCACCCCTCCACTTT.